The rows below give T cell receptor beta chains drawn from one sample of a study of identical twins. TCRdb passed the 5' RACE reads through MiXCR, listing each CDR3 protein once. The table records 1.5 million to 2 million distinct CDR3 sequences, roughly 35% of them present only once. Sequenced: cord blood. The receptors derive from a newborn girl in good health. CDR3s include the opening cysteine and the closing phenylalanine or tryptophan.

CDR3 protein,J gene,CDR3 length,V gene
CAISESIERSGGEQFF,TRBJ2-1,16,TRBV10-3
CASGGVDKNIQYF,.,13,TRBV2
CASSLAWDRPNIQYF,TRBJ2-4,15,TRBV7-9
CASRVYRASGANVLTF,TRBJ2-6,16,TRBV6-2/TRBV6-3
CASSLVSGIAEAFF,TRBJ1-1,14,TRBV7-2
CASSSVPGPYYNEQFF,TRBJ2-1,16,TRBV5-5
CASSVGDSGGANVLTF,TRBJ2-6,16,TRBV5-1
CAITGTGQGEQYF,TRBJ2-5,13,TRBV10-3
CASSSGGSSYEQYF,TRBJ2-7,14,TRBV12-3/TRBV12-4
CAGTSPPRDTQYF,TRBJ2-3,13,TRBV12-3/TRBV12-4
CASSSRGQGDNYGYTF,TRBJ1-2,16,TRBV12-3/TRBV12-4
CASSAGTEHNSPLHF,TRBJ1-6,15,TRBV27
CSVRGRFSYEQYF,TRBJ2-7,13,TRBV29-1
CASSLTSGESTDTQYF,TRBJ2-3,16,TRBV7-9
CASSQAPAVARGTQYF,TRBJ2-4,16,TRBV4-1
CASSFPVLRNSPLHF,TRBJ1-6,15,TRBV7-9
CASSFRLEGGTDTQYF,TRBJ2-3,16,TRBV5-1
CASSAVQTSGRLTYYEQYF,TRBJ2-7,19,TRBV12-1
CASGGTPGQPQHF,TRBJ1-5,13,TRBV6-1
CASMIREAKNIQYF,TRBJ2-4,14,TRBV5-6
CATSDTEVSRKEFF,TRBJ2-1,14,TRBV24-1
CASSFGGGVNEQYF,TRBJ2-5,14,TRBV5-4
CASGKSTGVYDQPQHF,TRBJ1-5,16,TRBV28
CASSLDRTLHQPQHF,TRBJ1-5,15,TRBV5-6
CASSLHPIRQDTIPTQYF,TRBJ2-5,18,TRBV28
CASSVAGPLQGRDNYGYTF,TRBJ1-2,19,TRBV9
CASSLTAGYYNEQFF,TRBJ2-1,15,TRBV28
CASSRGGNLLYEQYF,TRBJ2-7,15,TRBV14
CASRTGTGRTDTQYF,TRBJ2-3,15,TRBV6-1
CASSPTGTGSSYEQYF,TRBJ2-7,16,TRBV27
CASSLEGLSYEQYF,TRBJ2-7,14,TRBV5-1
CASSLPTTGGETQYF,TRBJ2-5,15,TRBV5-1
CASSAGTTNTGELFF,TRBJ2-2,15,TRBV12-3/TRBV12-4
CSARAPDRGLNEQYF,TRBJ2-7,15,TRBV20-1
CASSFTIDYGYTF,TRBJ1-2,13,TRBV10-1
CASSPSRGGTRNSYEQYF,TRBJ2-7,18,TRBV4-1
CASSYAGRGEQYF,TRBJ2-7,13,TRBV6-5
CSAQGDDNYGYTF,TRBJ1-2,13,TRBV29-1
CSANLQGNEQFF,TRBJ2-1,12,TRBV20-1
CASSFDRPGEKLFF,TRBJ1-4,14,TRBV7-9
CASSPRLAGGLLDEQFF,TRBJ2-1,17,TRBV27
CASSGGYSNQPQHF,TRBJ1-5,14,TRBV6-1